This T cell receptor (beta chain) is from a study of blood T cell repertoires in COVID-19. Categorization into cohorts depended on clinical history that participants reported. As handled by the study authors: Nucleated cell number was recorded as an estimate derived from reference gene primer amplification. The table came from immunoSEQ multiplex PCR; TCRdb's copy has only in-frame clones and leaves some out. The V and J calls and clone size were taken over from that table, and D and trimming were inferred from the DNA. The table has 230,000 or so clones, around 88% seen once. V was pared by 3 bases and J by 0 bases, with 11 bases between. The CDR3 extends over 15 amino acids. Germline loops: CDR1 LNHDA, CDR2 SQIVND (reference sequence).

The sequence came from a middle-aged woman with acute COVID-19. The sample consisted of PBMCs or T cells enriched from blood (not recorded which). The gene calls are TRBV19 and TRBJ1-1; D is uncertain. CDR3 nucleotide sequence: TGTGCCAGTAGTATCGATCCGGGGATGAACACTGAAGCTTTCTTT. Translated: CASSIDPGMNTEAFF.